This TCR beta chain was found in a study of blood T cell repertoires in COVID-19. Across the study: The analysed material was cDNA or gDNA that came from T cells, B-cell-depleted T cells, or PBMCs.

Generated by immunoSEQ multiplex PCR, the TCRdb table keeps only in-frame clones and is missing some. Among roughly 230,000 clones, nearly 90% were seen once, and the ten largest hold 4% to 5%. This CDR3 has 13 amino acids. Between the trimmed V and J ends, which lost 7 bases and 2 bases, there was a span of 9 bases. The germline V gene has CDR1 SNHLY and CDR2 FYNNEI. The rearrangement joins TRBV2 to TRBJ2-1, with D maybe TRBD2 (7 bases). The sequenced material came from peripheral blood. This sequence originates from a woman aged 40 to 55 who had recovered from COVID-19. The CDR3 reads CASKRDTYNEQFF. The DNA for the CDR3 is TGTGCCAGCAAGCGGGACACCTACAATGAGCAGTTCTTC.